Below are 8 T cell receptor beta chains sequenced from a single sample in a study of blood T cell repertoires in COVID-19. TCRdb keeps only in-frame clones here, not all; method: immunoSEQ multiplex PCR. The repertoire holds 90,000 to 120,000 clones, with approximately 80% as singletons. Material for sequencing was peripheral blood. Receptor source: a man in his sixties with acute or convalescent COVID-19.

The chain joins TRBV2 to TRBJ2-1, with 9 bases identical to TRBD2. Germline V gives CDR1 SNHLY, CDR2 FYNNEI. J lost 6 bases, V lost 7 bases, and 13 bases had no gene match. CDR3 length: 16 amino acids. The CDR3 loop is CASIQGLAGSSNEQFF. DNA for the CDR3: TGTGCCAGCATCCAAGGGCTAGCGGGAAGTTCCAATGAGCAGTTCTTC.

The chain combines TRBV5-4 with TRBJ2-1; TRBD1 agrees at 7 bases. The CDR3 has 16 residues. From germline, CDR1 is SGHNT and CDR2 YYREEE (reference sequence). The V and J ends lost 4 bases and 1 base, in that order; junction bases with no gene match: 8. The CDR3 loop is CASSTKPTGSYNEQFF. The CDR3, as DNA: TGTGCCAGCAGCACTAAACCGACAGGGTCCTACAATGAGCAGTTCTTC.

The chain uses TRBV7-9 and TRBJ2-5; 9 bases line up with TRBD2. Per the germline V gene, CDR1 is SEHNR and CDR2 is FQNEAQ (reference sequence). The CDR3 contains 16 residues. Unmatched junction bases numbered 9, after V lost 2 bases and J lost 5 bases. CDR3 protein: CASSLYGGRAGETQYF. The CDR3 DNA is TGTGCCAGCAGCTTATACGGCGGGAGGGCCGGGGAGACCCAGTACTTC.

This chain uses TRBV19 with TRBJ1-6, with D maybe TRBD1 (5 bases). In germline, CDR1 is LNHDA, CDR2 SQIVND (reference sequence). V dropped 11 bases and J dropped 10 bases, with 18 bases sitting between them. The length of the CDR3 is 13 residues. The DNA for the CDR3 is TGTGCCGCTTCAGGGCCGGCGGGGTCACCCCTCCACTTT. It specifies CAASGPAGSPLHF.

The sample holds one count of this clone. This chain uses TRBV3-1 (or the pseudogene TRBV3-2) with TRBJ2-4; a weak D match, TRBD2 (6 bases). The V and J ends lost 1 base and 8 bases respectively, with 6 bases between them. The CDR3 spans 12 residues. The germline gives CDR1 LGHDT, CDR2 YNNKEL (reference sequence). CDR3 sequence reads: CASSQGGDIQYF. In DNA form, the CDR3 reads TGTGCCAGCAGCCAAGGGGGGGACATTCAGTACTTC.

This clone occurred once. Additional DNA sequences in this sample encode the identical CDR3. This chain connects TRBV5-1 to TRBJ1-1; TRBD1 agrees at 7 bases. The J segment lost 1 base and the V segment lost 3 bases, leaving 3 bases of the junction unmatched. Germline loops: CDR1 SGHRS, CDR2 YFSETQ. This CDR3 has 14 amino acids. The CDR3 nucleotides are TGCGCCAGCAGCTCGGACAGGCCGAACACTGAAGCTTTCTTT. Amino acid sequence: CASSSDRPNTEAFF.

The V call is TRBV6-5, the J call TRBJ2-7; 8 bases are shared with TRBD1. The CDR3 loop spans 14 amino acids. Germline assignment: CDR1 MNHEY and CDR2 SVGAGI. V dropped 5 bases and J dropped 6; count of bases not matched to a gene: 9. The CDR3 DNA reads TGTGCCAGCAGTCCGCGGACAGGGTACGGCGAGCAGTACTTC. This codes for CASSPRTGYGEQYF.

The gene calls are TRBV5-6 and TRBJ2-3; 8 bases match TRBD2. After removal of 4 bases from V and 7 bases from J, the junction contained 11 bases not matched to a gene. The CDR3 runs 15 residues. The germline V gene encodes CDR1 SGHDT and CDR2 YYEEEE. The chain's CDR3 is CASSDLRREVNTQYF. Here the CDR3 DNA reads TGTGCCAGCAGCGACCTCCGGCGGGAGGTGAATACGCAGTATTTT.